This T cell receptor (beta chain) is drawn from a study of blood T cell repertoires in COVID-19. Study at large: COVID-19 samples from acute and convalescent phases originated in the United States, Italy and Spain.

Seattle researchers signed up patients amid active infection and tracked them longitudinally. The CDR3 extends over 14 amino acids. CDR1 SGHTA and CDR2 FQGTGA come from the germline V gene. Trimming removed 6 bases from V and 4 bases from J, with 12 bases in between. Libraries were prepared by immunoSEQ multiplex PCR; TCRdb keeps only in-frame clonotypes and omits some of them. The sample lists about 58,000 clones; 80% to 90% were seen once. The J gene is TRBJ2-2, the V gene TRBV7-3, with D possibly TRBD2 on 6 matching bases. Sequenced material: peripheral blood. This sequence originates from a man in his fifties or sixties with COVID-19, enrolled during active disease. CDR3 nucleotides: TGTGCCAGCAGGCGGGATCGGGGCACCGGGGAGCTGTTTTTT. Translated: CASRRDRGTGELFF.